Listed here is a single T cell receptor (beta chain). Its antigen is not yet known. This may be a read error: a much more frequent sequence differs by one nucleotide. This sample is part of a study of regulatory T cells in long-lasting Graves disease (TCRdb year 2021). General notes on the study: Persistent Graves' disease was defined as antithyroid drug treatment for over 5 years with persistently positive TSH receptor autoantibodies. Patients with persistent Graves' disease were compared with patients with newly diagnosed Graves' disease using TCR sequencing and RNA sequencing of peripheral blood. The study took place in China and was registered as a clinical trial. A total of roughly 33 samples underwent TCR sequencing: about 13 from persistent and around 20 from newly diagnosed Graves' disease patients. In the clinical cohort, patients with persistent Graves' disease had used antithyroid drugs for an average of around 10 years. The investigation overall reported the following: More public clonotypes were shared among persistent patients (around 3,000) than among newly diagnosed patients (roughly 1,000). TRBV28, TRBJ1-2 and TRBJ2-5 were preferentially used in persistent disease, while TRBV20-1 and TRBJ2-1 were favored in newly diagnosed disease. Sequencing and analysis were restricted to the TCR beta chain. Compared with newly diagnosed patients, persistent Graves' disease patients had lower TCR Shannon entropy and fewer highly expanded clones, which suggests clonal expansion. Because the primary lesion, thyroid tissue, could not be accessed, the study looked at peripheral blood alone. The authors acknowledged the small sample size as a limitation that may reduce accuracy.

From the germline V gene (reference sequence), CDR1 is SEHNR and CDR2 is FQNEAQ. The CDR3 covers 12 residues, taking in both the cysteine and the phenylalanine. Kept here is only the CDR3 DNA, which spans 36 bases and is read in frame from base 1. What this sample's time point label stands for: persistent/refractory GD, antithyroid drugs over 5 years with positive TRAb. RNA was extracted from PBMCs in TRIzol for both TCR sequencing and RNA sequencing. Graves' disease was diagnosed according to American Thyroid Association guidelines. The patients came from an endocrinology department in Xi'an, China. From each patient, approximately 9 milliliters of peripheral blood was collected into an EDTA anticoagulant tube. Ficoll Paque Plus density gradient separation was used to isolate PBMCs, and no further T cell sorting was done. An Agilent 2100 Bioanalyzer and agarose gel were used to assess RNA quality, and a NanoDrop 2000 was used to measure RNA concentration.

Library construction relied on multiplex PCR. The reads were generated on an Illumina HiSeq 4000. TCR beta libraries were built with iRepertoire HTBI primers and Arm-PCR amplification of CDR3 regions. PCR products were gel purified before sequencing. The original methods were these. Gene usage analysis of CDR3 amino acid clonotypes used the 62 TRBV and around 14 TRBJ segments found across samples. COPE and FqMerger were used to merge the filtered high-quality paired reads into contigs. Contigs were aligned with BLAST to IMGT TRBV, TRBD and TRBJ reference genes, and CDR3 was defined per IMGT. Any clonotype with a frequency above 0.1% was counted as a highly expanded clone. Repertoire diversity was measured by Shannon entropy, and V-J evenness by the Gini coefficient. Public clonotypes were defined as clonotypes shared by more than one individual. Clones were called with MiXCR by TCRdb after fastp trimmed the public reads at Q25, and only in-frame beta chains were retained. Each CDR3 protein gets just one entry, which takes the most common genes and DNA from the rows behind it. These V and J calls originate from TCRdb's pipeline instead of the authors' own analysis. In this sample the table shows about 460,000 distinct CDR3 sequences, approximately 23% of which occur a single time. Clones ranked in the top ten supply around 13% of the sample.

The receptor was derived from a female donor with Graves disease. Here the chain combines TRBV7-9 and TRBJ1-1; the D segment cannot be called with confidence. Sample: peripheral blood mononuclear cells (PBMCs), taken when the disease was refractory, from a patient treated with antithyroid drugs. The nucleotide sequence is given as TGTGCCAGCAGCTGGGTGGCCACTGAAGCTTCCTTT. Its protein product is CASSWVATEASF.